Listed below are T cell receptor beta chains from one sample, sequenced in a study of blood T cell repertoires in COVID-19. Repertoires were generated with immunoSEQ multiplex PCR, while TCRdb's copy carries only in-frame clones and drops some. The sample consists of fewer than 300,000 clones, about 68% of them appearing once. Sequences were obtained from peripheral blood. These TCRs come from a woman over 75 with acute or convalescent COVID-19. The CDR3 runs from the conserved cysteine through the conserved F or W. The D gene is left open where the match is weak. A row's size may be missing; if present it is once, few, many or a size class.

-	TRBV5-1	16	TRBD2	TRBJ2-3	CASRPGLAGVTDTQYF	TGCGCCAGCAGACCGGGACTAGCGGGAGTAACAGATACGCAGTATTTT
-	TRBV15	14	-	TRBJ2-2	CATSRMSGVGELFF	TGTGCCACCAGCAGAATGTCAGGGGTCGGGGAGCTGTTTTTT
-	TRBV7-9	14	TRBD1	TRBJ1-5	CASSVQGVSQPQHF	TGTGCCAGCAGCGTACAGGGGGTTTCCCAGCCCCAGCATTTT
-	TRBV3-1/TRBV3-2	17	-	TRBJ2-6	CASSQDFGRAGANVLTF	TGTGCCAGCAGCCAAGATTTCGGCAGGGCCGGGGCCAACGTCCTGACTTTC
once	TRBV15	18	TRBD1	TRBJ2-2	CATSKRWGQGVSTGELFF	TGTGCCACCAGCAAGAGATGGGGGCAGGGGGTATCCACCGGGGAGCTGTTTTTT
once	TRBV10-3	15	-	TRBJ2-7	CAISESSGGPYEQYF	TGTGCCATCAGTGAGTCGTCCGGGGGACCCTACGAGCAGTACTTC
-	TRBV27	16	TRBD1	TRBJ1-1	CASSFQGGRVNTEAFF	TGTGCCAGCAGTTTCCAAGGGGGCAGGGTGAACACTGAAGCTTTCTTT
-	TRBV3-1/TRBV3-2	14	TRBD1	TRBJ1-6	CASSRRDSNSPLHF	TGTGCCAGCAGCCGCCGGGACAGTAATTCACCCCTCCACTTT
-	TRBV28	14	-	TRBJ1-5	CASSFLAVNQPQHF	TGTGCCAGCAGTTTCTTGGCAGTTAATCAGCCCCAGCATTTT
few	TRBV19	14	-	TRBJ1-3	CASPEQGGGNTIYF	TGTGCCAGCCCGGAGCAGGGCGGAGGAAACACCATATATTTT